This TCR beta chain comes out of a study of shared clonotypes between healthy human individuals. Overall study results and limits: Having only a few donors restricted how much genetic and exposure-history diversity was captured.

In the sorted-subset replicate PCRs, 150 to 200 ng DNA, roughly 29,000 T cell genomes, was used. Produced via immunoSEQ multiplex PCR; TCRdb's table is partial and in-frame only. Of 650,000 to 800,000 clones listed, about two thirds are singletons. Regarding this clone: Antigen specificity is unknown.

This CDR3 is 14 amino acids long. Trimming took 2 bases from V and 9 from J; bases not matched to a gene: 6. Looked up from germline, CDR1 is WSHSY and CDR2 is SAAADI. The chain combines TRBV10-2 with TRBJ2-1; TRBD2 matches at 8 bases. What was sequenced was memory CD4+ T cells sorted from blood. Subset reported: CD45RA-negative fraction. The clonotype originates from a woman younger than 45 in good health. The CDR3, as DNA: TGCGCCAGCAGTGAGGGACTAGCCATCGTTGAGCAGTTCTTC. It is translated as CASSEGLAIVEQFF.